The 5 T cell receptor beta chains given below trace back to one sample, sequenced in a study of blood T cell repertoires in COVID-19. Libraries were prepared by immunoSEQ multiplex PCR; TCRdb keeps only in-frame clonotypes and omits some of them. The table shows about 180,000 clones, with about four fifths occurring only once. Sequencing used peripheral blood. The receptor set was obtained from a woman in her fifties or sixties with COVID-19, enrolled during active disease.

The rearrangement links TRBV2 to TRBJ1-2; D possibly corresponds to TRBD1 (5 bases). The V end lost 6 bases, the J end lost 4 bases, and 15 bases lay between the germline ends. The CDR3 is 14 amino acids. Per the germline V gene, CDR1 is SNHLY and CDR2 is FYNNEI. The CDR3 sequence is CASSERGLIYGYTF. CDR3 DNA: TGTGCCAGCAGCGAGCGGGGCTTAATCTATGGCTACACCTTC. Supplemented by reference TRBV2 and TRBJ1-2, the full variable domain reads EPEVTQTPSHQVTQMGQEVILRCVPISNHLYFYWYRQILGQKVEFLVSFYNNEISEKSEIFDDQFSVERPDGSNFTLKIRSTKLEDSAMYFCASSERGLIYGYTFGSGTRLTVV.

The chain links TRBV28 to TRBJ1-1, with TRBD1 as a possible D gene (5 bases). Trimming took off 5 bases at V and 0 bases at J, with 13 bases between the two ends. From germline, CDR1 is MDHEN and CDR2 SYDVKM. This CDR3 spans 15 amino acids. The CDR3 DNA reads as TGTGCCAGCAGTGACCCGGGACTCCTGAACACTGAAGCTTTCTTT. Encoded protein: CASSDPGLLNTEAFF.

The sample holds one count of this clone. This chain uses TRBV7-9 with TRBJ1-4; TRBD1 matches at 12 bases. Germline trimming cut 5 bases from V and 2 bases from J; bases unmatched to any gene: 3. CDR1 is SEHNR and CDR2 is FQNEAQ in the germline V gene (reference sequence). The CDR3 covers 16 residues. The CDR3 is CASSRDRGPTNEKLFF. In DNA form, the CDR3 reads TGTGCCAGCAGCCGGGACAGGGGGCCCACTAATGAAAAACTGTTTTTT.

This clone was picked up a small number of times. The chain is built from TRBV7-9 and TRBJ2-2, with D possibly TRBD1 on 6 matching bases. The CDR3 length is 13 residues. Germline CDR1 and CDR2: SEHNR and FQNEAQ (reference sequence). Trimming took 10 bases from V and 3 from J, leaving 12 bases between them. Here the CDR3 reads CAIPQGYTGELFF. The CDR3 DNA reads TGTGCCATCCCACAGGGTTACACCGGGGAGCTGTTTTTT. The full variable domain, in which reference TRBV7-9 and TRBJ2-2 provide the parts outside the CDR3, is DTGVSQNPRHKITKRGQNVTFRCDPISEHNRLYWYRQTLGQGPEFLTYFQNEAQLEKSRLLSDRFSAERPKGSFSTLEIQRTEQGDSAMYLCAIPQGYTGELFFGEGSRLTVL.

V is TRBV5-1 and J is TRBJ2-7; 7 nucleotides line up with TRBD2. The CDR3 totals 15 residues. CDR1 is SGHRS, CDR2 YFSETQ, per germline. The V segment lost 4 bases and the J segment 4 bases; nucleotides outside the gene matches: 11. CDR3 bases: TGCGCCAGCAGCGCCAGCGGGACGAGGTCGTACGAGCAGTACTTC. Protein: CASSASGTRSYEQYF.